Sequencing of this TCR beta chain was carried out in a study of shared clonotypes between healthy human individuals. Across the study: CD4 naive cells filled three plates per donor, CD4 memory three, CD8 naive two and CD8 memory one. Study-wide points: Unshared clonotypes carried lower generation probabilities than those common to all four donors.

Libraries were prepared by immunoSEQ multiplex PCR; TCRdb keeps only in-frame clonotypes and omits some of them. The sample contains hundreds of thousands of clones, about two thirds of which appear only once. On this clone itself: Its antigen remains unidentified.

V dropped 5 bases and J dropped 4 bases, with 14 bases sitting between them. Per the germline V gene, CDR1 is SGHTA and CDR2 is FQGNSA. The CDR3 consists of 15 residues. The TCR comes from a woman aged 25-40 years in good health. Sequencing was performed on memory CD4+ T cells sorted from blood. Stated subset: CD45RA-negative fraction. This chain connects TRBV7-2 to TRBJ1-4, with a weak D call TRBD1 (6 bases). The CDR3 sequence: CASSGPGVFNEKLFF. CDR3 bases: TGTGCCAGCAGCGGACCAGGGGTTTTTAATGAAAAACTGTTTTTT.